This TCR beta chain was recovered during a study of response to subunit inactivated influenza vaccine. Deletions cut 3 bases from V and 6 bases from J, with 7 bases between. The CDR3 extends over 11 amino acids. Germline V gene data show CDR1 as SGDLS and CDR2 as YYNGEE. The study, taken as a whole, reports: Authors suggested each seasonal flu vaccination may recruit only limited numbers of new T cells.

Concerning this clonotype: Its matching antigen is unknown.

TCRdb fed the RT-PCR reads into MiXCR, producing one record per CDR3 protein. The repertoire holds a few hundred thousand distinct CDR3 sequences, with 20% to 25% as singletons. The material sequenced was PBMCs from blood, taken less than 22 months after vaccination. The origin of this receptor is a man aged 50 to 69 who received an inactivated influenza vaccine. This chain uses TRBV9 with TRBJ2-7, with D possibly matching TRBD1 (6 bases). CDR3 sequence reads: CASSAGVEQYF. The DNA of the CDR3 is TGTGCCAGCAGCGCAGGGGTCGAGCAGTACTTC.